A selection of T cell receptor beta chains follows, all from one sample in a study of T cell clones after liver transplantation. Libraries were prepared by immunoSEQ multiplex PCR; TCRdb keeps only in-frame clonotypes and omits some of them. The sample lists about 5,600 clones; about 32% were seen once. Which antigens these TCRs recognize remains unknown. The material sequenced was CD4+ T cells from cultured PBMCs. Every receptor here comes from a human patient who received a liver transplant. Certain T cells may be donor cells from the graft. CDR3s include the opening cysteine and the closing phenylalanine or tryptophan. A D gene is named only where the DNA matches it firmly. Clone size, where shown, is once, few, many, or a class for clones that have expanded.

d_call | j_call | clone_size | v_call | cdr3_aa | cdr3_nt
. | TRBJ2-5 | . | TRBV7-9 | CASSLGRTQYF | TGTGCCAGCAGCTTAGGGCGAACCCAGTACTTC
. | TRBJ1-2 | . | TRBV18 | CASSGTDYGYTF | TGTGCCAGCTCAGGCACGGACTATGGCTACACCTTC
. | TRBJ2-1 | few | TRBV6-1 | CASDGGREQFF | TGTGCCAGCGACGGCGGGCGGGAGCAGTTCTTC
. | TRBJ1-1 | medium-sized | TRBV13 | CASSPWWAFPEAFF | TGTGCCAGCAGTCCGTGGTGGGCCTTTCCTGAAGCTTTCTTT
. | TRBJ2-7 | . | TRBV28 | CASSLQWGEQYF | TGTGCCAGCAGTTTACAGTGGGGCGAGCAGTACTTC
TRBD1 | TRBJ2-3 | medium-sized | TRBV19 | CASSGLRDRGRDTQYF | TGTGCCAGTAGTGGTCTGAGGGACAGGGGAAGAGATACGCAGTATTTT
TRBD1 | TRBJ1-2 | . | TRBV28 | CASRTGGGGDYGYTF | TGTGCCTCCCGGACAGGGGGCGGAGGAGACTATGGCTACACCTTC
. | TRBJ1-2 | large | TRBV7-9 | CASSLEGFNGYTF | TGTGCCAGCAGCTTAGAAGGGTTCAACGGCTACACCTTC
. | TRBJ2-5 | . | TRBV5-4 | CASSLAGETQYF | TGTGCCAGCAGCTTAGCCGGAGAGACCCAGTACTTC
. | TRBJ1-1 | . | TRBV6-5 | CASSSFRGTEAFF | TGTGCCAGCAGTTCATTTAGGGGCACTGAAGCTTTCTTT
TRBD1 | TRBJ1-2 | medium-sized | TRBV6-6 | CASSRQGPNYGYTF | TGTGCCAGCAGTCGACAGGGTCCTAACTATGGCTACACCTTC
. | TRBJ2-3 | few | TRBV2 | CASSPGLDTQYF | TGTGCCAGCAGTCCGGGCCTGGATACGCAGTATTTT
TRBD1 | TRBJ1-1 | few | TRBV7-2 | CASSSPGQPNTEAFF | TGTGCCAGCAGCTCTCCGGGACAGCCGAACACTGAAGCTTTCTTT
. | TRBJ1-2 | once | TRBV6-1 | CASSNRDGYTF | TGTGCCAGCAGCAACAGGGACGGCTACACCTTC
. | TRBJ1-1 | . | TRBV5-1 | CASSPGAREAFF | TGCGCCAGCAGCCCGGGCGCCAGGGAAGCTTTCTTT
. | TRBJ1-2 | medium-sized | TRBV10-1 | CASSEGTANYGYTF | TGCGCCAGCAGTGAAGGCACAGCTAACTATGGCTACACCTTC
TRBD2 | TRBJ2-2 | few | TRBV5-5 | CASDSGRASTGELFF | TGTGCCAGCGATAGCGGGAGGGCCAGTACCGGGGAGCTGTTTTTT
TRBD1 | TRBJ2-7 | few | TRBV27 | CASSFGAGQGSYEQYF | TGTGCCAGCAGTTTTGGGGCGGGACAGGGGTCCTACGAGCAGTACTTC
. | TRBJ2-2 | . | TRBV5-4 | CASSLGQSGTGELFF | TGTGCCAGCAGCTTGGGTCAAAGCGGCACCGGGGAGCTGTTTTTT
. | TRBJ1-3 | . | TRBV6-8 | CASSEVTGRNTIYF | TGTGCCAGCAGTGAAGTAACAGGCCGTAACACCATATATTTT
TRBD2 | TRBJ2-1 | . | TRBV6-4 | CASSDPSGSGANEQFF | TGTGCCAGCAGTGACCCCAGCGGGAGTGGCGCCAATGAGCAGTTCTTC
. | TRBJ2-1 | few | TRBV5-1 | CASSLAGNEQFF | TGCGCCAGCAGCTTGGCCGGGAATGAGCAGTTCTTC
TRBD1 | TRBJ1-3 | . | TRBV13 | CASSLYRGRNTIYF | TGTGCCAGCAGCTTATACAGGGGCAGAAACACCATATATTTT
TRBD2 | TRBJ2-3 | . | TRBV11-2 | CASSLVVGGATDTQYF | TGTGCCAGCAGCTTGGTCGTGGGAGGGGCCACAGATACGCAGTATTTT
. | TRBJ2-3 | . | TRBV29-1 | CSVDRPLAKNTDTQYF | TGCAGCGTTGACCGCCCCCTAGCGAAAAACACAGATACGCAGTATTTT
TRBD2 | TRBJ2-7 | . | TRBV5-6 | CASSSGGTSGTYEQYF | TGTGCCAGCAGCTCAGGGGGGACTAGCGGGACCTACGAGCAGTACTTC
. | TRBJ2-2 | few | TRBV5-1 | CASSLGGNAAGELFF | TGCGCCAGCAGCTTGGGTGGGAACGCCGCCGGGGAGCTGTTTTTT
. | TRBJ1-5 | . | TRBV7-2 | CASSLAAGGSNQPQHF | TGTGCCAGCAGCTTAGCGGCGGGGGGAAGCAATCAGCCCCAGCATTTT
. | TRBJ1-6 | few | TRBV27 | CASRRREGSYNSPLHF | TGTGCCAGCAGAAGGCGGGAGGGCTCCTATAATTCACCCCTCCACTTT
. | TRBJ2-7 | . | TRBV2 | CASRPDSYEQYF | TGTGCCAGCAGACCGGACTCATACGAGCAGTACTTC
TRBD2 | TRBJ2-7 | once | TRBV7-6 | CASSLFPGGIYEQYF | TGTGCCAGCAGCTTATTTCCGGGAGGTATCTACGAGCAGTACTTC
. | TRBJ1-6 | . | TRBV28 | CASSLSIGLGSYNSPLHF | TGTGCCAGCAGTTTATCAATCGGTTTAGGCTCCTATAATTCACCCCTCCACTTT
. | TRBJ2-7 | medium-sized | TRBV28 | CASSRYYEQYF | TGTGCCAGCAGTAGATATTACGAGCAGTACTTC
TRBD1 | TRBJ1-3 | . | TRBV7-9 | CASSLARTGGNTIYF | TGTGCCAGCAGCTTAGCTAGGACAGGGGGAAACACCATATATTTT